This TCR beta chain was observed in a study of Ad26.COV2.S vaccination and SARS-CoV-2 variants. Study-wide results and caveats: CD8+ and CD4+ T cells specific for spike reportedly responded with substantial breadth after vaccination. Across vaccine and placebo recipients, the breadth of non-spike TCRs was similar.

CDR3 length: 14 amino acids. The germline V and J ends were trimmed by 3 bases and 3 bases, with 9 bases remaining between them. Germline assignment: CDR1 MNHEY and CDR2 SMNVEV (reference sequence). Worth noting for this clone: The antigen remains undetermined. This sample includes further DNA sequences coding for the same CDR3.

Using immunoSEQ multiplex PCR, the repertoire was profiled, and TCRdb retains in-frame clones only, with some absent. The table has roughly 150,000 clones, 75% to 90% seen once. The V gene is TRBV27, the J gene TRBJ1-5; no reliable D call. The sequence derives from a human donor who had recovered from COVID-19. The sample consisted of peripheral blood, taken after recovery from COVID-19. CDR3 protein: CASSFQGPNQPQHF. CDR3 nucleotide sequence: TGTGCCAGCAGTTTCCAAGGGCCCAATCAGCCCCAGCATTTT.